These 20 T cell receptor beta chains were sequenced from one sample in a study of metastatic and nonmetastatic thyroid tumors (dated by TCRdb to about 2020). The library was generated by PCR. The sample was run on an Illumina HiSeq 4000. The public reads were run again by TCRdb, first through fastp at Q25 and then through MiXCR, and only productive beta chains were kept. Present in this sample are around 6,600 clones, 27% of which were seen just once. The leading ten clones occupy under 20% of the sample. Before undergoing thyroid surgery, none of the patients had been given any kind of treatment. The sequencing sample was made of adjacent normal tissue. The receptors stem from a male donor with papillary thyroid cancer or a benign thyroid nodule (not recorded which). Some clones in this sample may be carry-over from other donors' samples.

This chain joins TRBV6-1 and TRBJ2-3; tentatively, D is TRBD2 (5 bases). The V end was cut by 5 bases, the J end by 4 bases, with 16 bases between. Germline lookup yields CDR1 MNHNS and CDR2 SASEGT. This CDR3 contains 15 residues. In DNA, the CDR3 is TGTGCCAGCAGTCCGGTTGGTGGTAGCGCAGATACGCAGTATTTT. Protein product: CASSPVGGSADTQYF.

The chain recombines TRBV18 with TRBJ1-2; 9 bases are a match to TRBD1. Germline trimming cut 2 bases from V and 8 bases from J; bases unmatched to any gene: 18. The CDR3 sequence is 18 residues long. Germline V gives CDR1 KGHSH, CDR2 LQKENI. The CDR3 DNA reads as TGTGCCAGCTCACCAGACCCTTGGCCCCAGGACAGGGGAGGAGGCTACACCTTC. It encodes CASSPDPWPQDRGGGYTF. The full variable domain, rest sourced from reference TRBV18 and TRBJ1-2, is NAGVMQNPRHLVRRRGQEARLRCSPMKGHSHVYWYRQLPEEGLKFMVYLQKENIIDESGMPKERFSAEFPKEGPSILRIQQVVRGDSAAYFCASSPDPWPQDRGGGYTFGSGTRLTVV.

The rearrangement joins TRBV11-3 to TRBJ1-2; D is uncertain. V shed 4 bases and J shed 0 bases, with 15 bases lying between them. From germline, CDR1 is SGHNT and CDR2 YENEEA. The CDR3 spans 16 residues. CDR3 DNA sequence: TGTGCCAGCAGCTCAAAGGACCGAGCACCTAACTATGGCTACACCTTC. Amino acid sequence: CASSSKDRAPNYGYTF.

The chain's CDR3 is CASSPSTSFYGYTF. Here the CDR3 DNA reads TGTGCCAGCAGCCCCTCAACCTCTTTCTATGGCTACACCTTC. V gene TRBV13 combines with J gene TRBJ1-2; D call uncertain. V lost 5 bases to trimming and J lost 4 bases, with 14 bases between them. Germline CDR1 PRHDT, CDR2 FYEKMQ (reference sequence). This CDR3 spans 14 amino acids.

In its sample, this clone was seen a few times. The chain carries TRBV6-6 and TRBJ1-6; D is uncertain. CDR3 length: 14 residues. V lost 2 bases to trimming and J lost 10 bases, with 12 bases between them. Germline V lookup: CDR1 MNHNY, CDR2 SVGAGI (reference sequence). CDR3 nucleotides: TGTGCCAGCAGTTACGTGGGATCCAGCTCACCCCTCCACTTT. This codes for CASSYVGSSSPLHF.

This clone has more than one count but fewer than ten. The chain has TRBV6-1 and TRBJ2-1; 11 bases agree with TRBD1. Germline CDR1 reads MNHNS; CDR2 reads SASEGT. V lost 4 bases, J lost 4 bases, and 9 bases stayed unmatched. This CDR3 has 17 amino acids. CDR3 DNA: TGTGCCAGCAGTGGCTCCGGGACAGGGGGGTCTTACAATGAGCAGTTCTTC. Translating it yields CASSGSGTGGSYNEQFF.

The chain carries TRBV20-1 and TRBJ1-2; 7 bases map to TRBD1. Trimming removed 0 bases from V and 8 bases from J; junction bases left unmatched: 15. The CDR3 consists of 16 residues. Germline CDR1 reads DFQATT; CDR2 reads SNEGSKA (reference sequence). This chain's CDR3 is CSARDPTTGWGLGYTF. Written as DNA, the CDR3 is TGCAGTGCTAGAGATCCCACGACAGGGTGGGGTCTAGGCTACACCTTC.

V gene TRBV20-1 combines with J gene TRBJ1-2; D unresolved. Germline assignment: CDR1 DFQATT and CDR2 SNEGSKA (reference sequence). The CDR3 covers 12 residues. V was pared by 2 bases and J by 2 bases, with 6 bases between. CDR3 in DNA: TGCAGTGCTAGATCGGGGAACTATGGCTACACCTTC. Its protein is CSARSGNYGYTF.

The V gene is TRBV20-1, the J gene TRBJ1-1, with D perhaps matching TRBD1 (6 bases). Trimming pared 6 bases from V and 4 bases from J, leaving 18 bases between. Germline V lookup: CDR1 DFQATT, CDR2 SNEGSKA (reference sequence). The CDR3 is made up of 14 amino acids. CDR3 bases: TGCAGTGCCCGATCGCGGGGGGCGAGCACTGAAGCTTTCTTT. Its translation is CSARSRGASTEAFF.

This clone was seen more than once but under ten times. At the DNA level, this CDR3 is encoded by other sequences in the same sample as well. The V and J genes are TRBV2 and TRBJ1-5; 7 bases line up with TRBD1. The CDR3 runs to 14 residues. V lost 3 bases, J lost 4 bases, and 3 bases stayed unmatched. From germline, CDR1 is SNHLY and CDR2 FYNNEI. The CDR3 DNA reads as TGTGCCAGCAGTGACCAGGGGGGGAATCAGCCCCAGCATTTT. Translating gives CASSDQGGNQPQHF.

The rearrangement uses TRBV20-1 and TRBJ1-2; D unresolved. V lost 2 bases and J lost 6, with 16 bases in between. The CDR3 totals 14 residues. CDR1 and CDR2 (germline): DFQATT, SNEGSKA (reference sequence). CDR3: CSARSSSLRHGYTF. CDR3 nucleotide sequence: TGCAGTGCTAGAAGTTCCTCCCTCAGGCATGGCTACACCTTC.

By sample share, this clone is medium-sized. The CDR3 spells CATSDYTGTSGLGNEQFF. The CDR3 DNA reads as TGTGCCACCAGTGATTATACCGGGACTAGCGGGCTAGGGAATGAGCAGTTCTTC. The chain uses TRBV24-1 and TRBJ2-1; 12 bases fit TRBD2. CDR3 length: 18 amino acids. The V segment lost 2 bases and the J segment 7 bases; nucleotides outside the gene matches: 11. CDR1 and CDR2 (germline): KGHDR, SFDVKD.

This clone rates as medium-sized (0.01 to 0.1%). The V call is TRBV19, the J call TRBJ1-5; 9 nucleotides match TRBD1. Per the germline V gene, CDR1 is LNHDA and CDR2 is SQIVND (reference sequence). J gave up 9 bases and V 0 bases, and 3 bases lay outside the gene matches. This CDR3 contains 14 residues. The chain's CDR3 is CASSIEGTGTPQHF. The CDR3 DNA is TGTGCCAGTAGTATAGAAGGGACAGGGACGCCCCAGCATTTT.

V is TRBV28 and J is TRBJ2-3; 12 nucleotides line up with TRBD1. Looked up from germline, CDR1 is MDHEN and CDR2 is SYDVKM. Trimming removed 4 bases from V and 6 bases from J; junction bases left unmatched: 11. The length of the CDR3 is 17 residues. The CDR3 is CASSSSGQGALMDTQYF. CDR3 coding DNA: TGTGCCAGCAGTTCCTCGGGACAGGGGGCGTTGATGGATACGCAGTATTTT.

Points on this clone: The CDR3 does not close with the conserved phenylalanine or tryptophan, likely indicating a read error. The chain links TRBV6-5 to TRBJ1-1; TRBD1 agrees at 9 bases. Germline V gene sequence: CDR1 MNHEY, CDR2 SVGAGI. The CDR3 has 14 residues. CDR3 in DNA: TGTGCCAGCAGTAACAGGGGGCTGAACACTGACGCTTTCTGT. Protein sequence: CASSNRGLNTDAFC.

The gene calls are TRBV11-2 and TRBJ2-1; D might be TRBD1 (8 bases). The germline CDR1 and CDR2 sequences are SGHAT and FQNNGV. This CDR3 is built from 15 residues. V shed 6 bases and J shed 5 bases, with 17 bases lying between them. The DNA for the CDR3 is TGTGCCAGCAGTGAAGCGGGACAGGACCACAATGAGCAGTTCTTC. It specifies CASSEAGQDHNEQFF.

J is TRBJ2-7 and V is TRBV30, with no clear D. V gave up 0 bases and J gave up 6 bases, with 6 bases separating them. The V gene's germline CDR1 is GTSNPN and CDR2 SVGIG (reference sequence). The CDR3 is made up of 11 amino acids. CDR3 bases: TGTGCCTGGAGTGTAGCAACCGAGCAGTACTTC. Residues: CAWSVATEQYF. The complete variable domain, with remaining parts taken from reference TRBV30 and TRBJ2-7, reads SQTIHQWPATLVQPVGSPLSLECTVEGTSNPNLYWYRQAAGRGLQLLFYSVGIGQISSEVPQNLSASRPQDRQFILSSKKLLLSDSGFYLCAWSVATEQYFGPGTRLTVT.

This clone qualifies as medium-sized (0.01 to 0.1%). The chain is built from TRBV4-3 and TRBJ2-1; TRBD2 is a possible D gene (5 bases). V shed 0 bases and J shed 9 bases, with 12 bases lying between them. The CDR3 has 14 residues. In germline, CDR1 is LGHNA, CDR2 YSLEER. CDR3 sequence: CASSQDRGYVEQFF. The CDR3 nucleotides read TGCGCCAGCAGCCAAGATCGGGGATACGTTGAGCAGTTCTTC.

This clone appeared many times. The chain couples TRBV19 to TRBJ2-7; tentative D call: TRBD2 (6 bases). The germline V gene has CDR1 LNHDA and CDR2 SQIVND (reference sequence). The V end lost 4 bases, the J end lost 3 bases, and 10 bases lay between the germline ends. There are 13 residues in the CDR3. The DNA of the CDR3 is TGTGCCAGTAGTAGGGACTTTAACTACGAGCAGTACTTC. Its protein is CASSRDFNYEQYF.

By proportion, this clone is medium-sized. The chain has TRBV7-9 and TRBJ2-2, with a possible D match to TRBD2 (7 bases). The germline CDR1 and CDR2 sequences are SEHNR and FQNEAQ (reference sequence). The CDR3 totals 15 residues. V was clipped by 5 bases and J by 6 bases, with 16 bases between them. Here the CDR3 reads CASSAGAASAGELFF. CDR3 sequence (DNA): TGTGCCAGCAGCGCGGGGGCCGCAAGCGCCGGGGAGCTGTTTTTT.